What follows describes a single TCR beta chain. The V end lost 0 bases, the J end lost 5 bases, and 17 bases lay between the germline ends. The germline V gene encodes CDR1 LGHNT and CDR2 FRNRAP. The CDR3 spans 17 residues. This table comes from immunoSEQ multiplex PCR, and its TCRdb copy is limited to in-frame clones, with some not included. The data contain around 6,000 clones, approximately 54% of them singletons. The data derive from a study of PD-1 blockade in classical Hodgkin lymphoma. Every patient experienced relapse after autologous stem cell transplantation, and brentuximab vedotin exposure varied. From thawed PBMCs, magnetic negative selection was used to isolate the CD8+ T cells.

This clonotype was obtained from a human donor with classical Hodgkin lymphoma. The sample consisted of CD8+ T cells from blood, taken at baseline. The chain recombines TRBV12-5 with TRBJ1-5, with D possibly being TRBD1 (6 bases). CDR3 amino acids: CASGLVPGTMSDQPQHF. The DNA of the CDR3 is TGTGCTAGTGGTTTGGTCCCCGGGACAATGTCCGATCAGCCCCAGCATTTT.